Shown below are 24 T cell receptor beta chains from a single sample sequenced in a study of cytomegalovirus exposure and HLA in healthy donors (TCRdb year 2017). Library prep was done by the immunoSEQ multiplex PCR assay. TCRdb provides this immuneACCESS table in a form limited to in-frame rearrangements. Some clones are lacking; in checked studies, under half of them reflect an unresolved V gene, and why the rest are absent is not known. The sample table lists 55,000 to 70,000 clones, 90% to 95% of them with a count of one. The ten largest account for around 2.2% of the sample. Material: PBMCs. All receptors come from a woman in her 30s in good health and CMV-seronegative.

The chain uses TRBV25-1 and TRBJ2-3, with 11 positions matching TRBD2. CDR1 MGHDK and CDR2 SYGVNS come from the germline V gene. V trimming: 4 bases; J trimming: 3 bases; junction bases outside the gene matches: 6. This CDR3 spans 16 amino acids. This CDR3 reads CASSAPASGRTDTQYF. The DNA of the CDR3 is TGTGCCAGCAGTGCCCCGGCTAGCGGGAGGACAGATACGCAGTATTTT.

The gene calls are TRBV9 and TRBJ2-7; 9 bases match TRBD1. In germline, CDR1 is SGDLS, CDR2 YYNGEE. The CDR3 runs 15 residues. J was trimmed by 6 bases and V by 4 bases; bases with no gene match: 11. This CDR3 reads CASSPRQGVPTEQYF. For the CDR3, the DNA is TGTGCCAGCAGCCCGCGACAGGGGGTTCCCACCGAGCAGTACTTC.

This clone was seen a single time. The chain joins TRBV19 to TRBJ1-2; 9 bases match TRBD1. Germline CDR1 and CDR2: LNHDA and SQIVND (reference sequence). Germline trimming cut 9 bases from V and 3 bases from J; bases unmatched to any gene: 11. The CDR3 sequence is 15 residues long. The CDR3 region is CASLPRDRAHYGYTF. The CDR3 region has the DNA TGTGCCAGCTTGCCCCGGGACAGGGCTCACTATGGCTACACCTTC. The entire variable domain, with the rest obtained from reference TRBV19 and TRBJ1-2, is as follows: DGGITQSPKYLFRKEGQNVTLSCEQNLNHDAMYWYRQDPGQGLRLIYYSQIVNDFQKGDIAEGYSVSREKKESFPLTVTSAQKNPTAFYLCASLPRDRAHYGYTFGSGTRLTVV.

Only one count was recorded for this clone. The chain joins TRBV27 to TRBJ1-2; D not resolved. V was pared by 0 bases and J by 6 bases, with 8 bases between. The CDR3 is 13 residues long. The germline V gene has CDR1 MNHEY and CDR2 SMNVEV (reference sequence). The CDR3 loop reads CASSLSGRDGYTF. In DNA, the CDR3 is TGTGCCAGCAGTTTATCCGGCCGGGATGGCTACACCTTC.

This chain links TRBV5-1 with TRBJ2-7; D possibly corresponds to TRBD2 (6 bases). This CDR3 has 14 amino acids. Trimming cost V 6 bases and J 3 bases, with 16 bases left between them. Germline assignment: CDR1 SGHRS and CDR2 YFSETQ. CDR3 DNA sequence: TGCGCCAGCACCGACAGATTGGGGGGCTACGAGCAGTACTTC. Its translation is CASTDRLGGYEQYF.

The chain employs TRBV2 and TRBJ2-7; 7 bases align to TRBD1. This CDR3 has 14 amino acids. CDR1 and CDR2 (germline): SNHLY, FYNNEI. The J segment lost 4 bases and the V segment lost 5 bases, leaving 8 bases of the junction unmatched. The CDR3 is CASSTDRVKYEQYF. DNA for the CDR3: TGTGCCAGCAGTACCGACAGGGTAAAGTACGAGCAGTACTTC.

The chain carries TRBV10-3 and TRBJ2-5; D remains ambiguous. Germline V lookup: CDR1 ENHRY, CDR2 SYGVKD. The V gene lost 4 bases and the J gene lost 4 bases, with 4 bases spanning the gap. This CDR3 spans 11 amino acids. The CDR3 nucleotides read TGTGCCATCAGTGCCTTAGAGACCCAGTACTTC. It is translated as CAISALETQYF.

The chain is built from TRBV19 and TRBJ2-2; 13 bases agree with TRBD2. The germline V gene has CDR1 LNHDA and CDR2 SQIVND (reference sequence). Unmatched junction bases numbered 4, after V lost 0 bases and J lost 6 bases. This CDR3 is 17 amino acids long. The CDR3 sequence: CASSIDRGLAGSGELFF. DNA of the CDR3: TGTGCCAGTAGTATAGATCGGGGACTAGCGGGATCCGGGGAGCTGTTTTTT.

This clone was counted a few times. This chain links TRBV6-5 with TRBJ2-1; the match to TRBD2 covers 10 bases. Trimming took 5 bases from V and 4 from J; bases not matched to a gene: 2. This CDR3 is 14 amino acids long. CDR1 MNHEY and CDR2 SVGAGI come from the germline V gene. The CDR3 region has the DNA TGTGCCAGCAGTAGGACTAGCGGTTACAATGAGCAGTTCTTC. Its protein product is CASSRTSGYNEQFF.

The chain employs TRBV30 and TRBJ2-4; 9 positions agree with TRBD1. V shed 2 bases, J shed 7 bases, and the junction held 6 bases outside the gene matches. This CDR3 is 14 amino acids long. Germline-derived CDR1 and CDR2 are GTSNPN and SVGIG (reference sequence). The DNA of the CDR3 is TGTGCCTGGAGTACCACAGGGGGCCGGAACATTCAGTACTTC. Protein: CAWSTTGGRNIQYF.

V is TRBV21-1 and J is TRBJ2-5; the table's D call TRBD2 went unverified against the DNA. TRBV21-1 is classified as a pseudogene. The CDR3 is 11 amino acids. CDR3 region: CASSIGETQYF. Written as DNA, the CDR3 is TGTGCCAGCAGCATCGGAGAGACCCAGTACTTC.

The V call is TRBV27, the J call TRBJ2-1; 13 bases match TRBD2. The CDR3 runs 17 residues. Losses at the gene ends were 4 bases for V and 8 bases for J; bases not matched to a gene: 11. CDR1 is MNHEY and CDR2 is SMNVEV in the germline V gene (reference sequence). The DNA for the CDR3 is TGTGCCAGCAGTTCCGCTCGCGGGACTAGCGGGATCGATGAGCAGTTCTTC. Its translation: CASSSARGTSGIDEQFF.

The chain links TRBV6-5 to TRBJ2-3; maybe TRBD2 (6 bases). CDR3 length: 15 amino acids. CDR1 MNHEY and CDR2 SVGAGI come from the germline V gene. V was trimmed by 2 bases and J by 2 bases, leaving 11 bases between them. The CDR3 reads CASSYGAGYTDTQYF. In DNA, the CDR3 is TGTGCCAGCAGTTACGGAGCGGGCTACACAGATACGCAGTATTTT.

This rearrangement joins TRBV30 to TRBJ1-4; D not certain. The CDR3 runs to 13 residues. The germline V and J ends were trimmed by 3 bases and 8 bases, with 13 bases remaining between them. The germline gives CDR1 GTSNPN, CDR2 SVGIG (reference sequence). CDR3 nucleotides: TGTGCCTGGAGCCCGACTTACGGAGAAAAACTGTTTTTT. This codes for CAWSPTYGEKLFF.

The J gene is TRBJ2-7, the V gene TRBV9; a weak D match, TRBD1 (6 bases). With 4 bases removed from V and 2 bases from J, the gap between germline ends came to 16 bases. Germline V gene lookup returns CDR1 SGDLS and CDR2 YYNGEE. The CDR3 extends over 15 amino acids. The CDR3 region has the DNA TGTGCCAGCAGCCTAGAAGGGGGTCTCACCTACGAGCAGTACTTC. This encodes CASSLEGGLTYEQYF.

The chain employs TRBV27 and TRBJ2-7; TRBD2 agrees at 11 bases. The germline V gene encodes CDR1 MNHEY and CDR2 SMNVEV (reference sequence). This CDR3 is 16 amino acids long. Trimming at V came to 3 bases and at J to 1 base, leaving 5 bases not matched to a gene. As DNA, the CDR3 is TGTGCCAGCAGTTTCCGGGGGACTAGCGGATCCTACGAGCAGTACTTC. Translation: CASSFRGTSGSYEQYF.

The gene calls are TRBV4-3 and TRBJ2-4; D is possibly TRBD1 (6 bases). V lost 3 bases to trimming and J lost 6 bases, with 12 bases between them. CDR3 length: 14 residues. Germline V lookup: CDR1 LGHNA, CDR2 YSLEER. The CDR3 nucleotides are TGCGCCAGCAGCCATGGGGACACTGGAAACATTCAGTACTTC. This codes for CASSHGDTGNIQYF.

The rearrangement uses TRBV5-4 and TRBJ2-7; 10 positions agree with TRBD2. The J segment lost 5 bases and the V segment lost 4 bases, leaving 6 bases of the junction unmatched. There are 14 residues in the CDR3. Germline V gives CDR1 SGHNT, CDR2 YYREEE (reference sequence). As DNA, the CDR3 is TGTGCCAGCAGCCTTAGCGGGAGGTCAGACGAGCAGTACTTC. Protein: CASSLSGRSDEQYF.

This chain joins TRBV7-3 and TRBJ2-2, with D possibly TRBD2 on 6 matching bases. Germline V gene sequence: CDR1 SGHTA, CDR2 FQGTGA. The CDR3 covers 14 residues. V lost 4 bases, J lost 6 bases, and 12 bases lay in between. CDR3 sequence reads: CASSSRLGSGELFF. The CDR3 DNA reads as TGTGCCAGCAGCTCACGACTAGGATCCGGGGAGCTGTTTTTT.

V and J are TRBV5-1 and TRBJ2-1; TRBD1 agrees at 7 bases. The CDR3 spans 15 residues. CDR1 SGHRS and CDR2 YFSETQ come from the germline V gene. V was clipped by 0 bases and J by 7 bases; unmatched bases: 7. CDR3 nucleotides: TGCGCCAGCAGCTTGGTGGCAGGGGGTGGGAATGAGCAGTTCTTC. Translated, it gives CASSLVAGGGNEQFF.

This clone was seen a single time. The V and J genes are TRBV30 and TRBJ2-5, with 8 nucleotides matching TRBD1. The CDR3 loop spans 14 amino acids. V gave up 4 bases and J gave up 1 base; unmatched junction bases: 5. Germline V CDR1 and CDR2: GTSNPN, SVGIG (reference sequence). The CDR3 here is CAWMLTGGQETQYF. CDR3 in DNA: TGTGCCTGGATGTTAACAGGGGGCCAAGAGACCCAGTACTTC.

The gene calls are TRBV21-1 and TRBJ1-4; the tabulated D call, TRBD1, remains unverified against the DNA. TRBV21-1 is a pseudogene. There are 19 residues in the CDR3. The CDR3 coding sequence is TGTGCCAGCAGCAAACCCTGGGGGCAGGGGGATCAGACTAATGAAAAACTGTTTTTT. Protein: CASSKPWGQGDQTNEKLFF.

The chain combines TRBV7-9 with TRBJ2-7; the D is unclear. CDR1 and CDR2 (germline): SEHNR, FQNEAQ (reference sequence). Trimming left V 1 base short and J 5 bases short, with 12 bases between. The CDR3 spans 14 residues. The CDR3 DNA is TGTGCCAGCAGCTTAGAAGTGTTAACGGACGAGCAGTACTTC. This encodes CASSLEVLTDEQYF.

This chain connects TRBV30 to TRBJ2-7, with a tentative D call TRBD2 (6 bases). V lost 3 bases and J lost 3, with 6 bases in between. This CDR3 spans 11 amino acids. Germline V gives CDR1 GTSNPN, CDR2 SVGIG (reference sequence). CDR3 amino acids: CAWRGGYEQYF. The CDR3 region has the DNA TGTGCCTGGAGGGGAGGCTACGAGCAGTACTTC.